What follows are 31 T cell receptor beta chains derived from one specimen sequenced in a study of OX40 agonist ivuxolimab in advanced cancers. Profiling relied on immunoSEQ multiplex PCR, and the TCRdb table lists in-frame clones only, not all of them. The sample records fewer than 90,000 clones, around 87% being singletons. Material: CD4+ or CD8+ T cells sorted from blood, obtained in a trial of the OX40 agonist ivuxolimab. The receptors come from an adult with an advanced solid tumor such as melanoma, head and neck, liver or kidney cancer.

The rearrangement uses TRBV2 and TRBJ2-7; 9 positions agree with TRBD1. J lost 6 bases, V lost 7 bases, and 13 bases had no gene match. Germline lookup yields CDR1 SNHLY and CDR2 FYNNEI. CDR3 length equals 15 residues. The chain's CDR3 is CASTAFGTGSSEQYF. Here the CDR3 DNA reads TGTGCCAGCACTGCATTTGGGACAGGGAGTTCCGAGCAGTACTTC.

J is TRBJ2-3 and V is TRBV5-1; D remains unclear. The CDR3 runs to 12 residues. Germline CDR1 SGHRS, CDR2 YFSETQ. V gave up 4 bases and J gave up 0 bases, with 3 bases separating them. The CDR3 sequence: CASSGSTDTQYF. The CDR3 DNA follows: TGCGCCAGCAGCGGGAGCACAGATACGCAGTATTTT.

The chain carries TRBV4-3 and TRBJ1-4; maybe TRBD1 (5 bases). Trimming pared 0 bases from V and 7 bases from J, leaving 27 bases between. There are 20 residues in the CDR3. The V gene's germline CDR1 is LGHNA and CDR2 YSLEER. CDR3 DNA: TGCGCCAGCAGCCAAGAACCGGGATTTCTCTATGACAGTAGCTTTGAAAAACTGTTTTTT. Translated, it gives CASSQEPGFLYDSSFEKLFF.

This clone was observed a few times. The chain links TRBV7-2 to TRBJ2-1, with D possibly TRBD2 on 6 matching bases. The CDR3 runs to 12 residues. The V gene's germline CDR1 is SGHTA and CDR2 FQGNSA. V lost 5 bases and J 6 bases, leaving 8 bases between the germline ends. The CDR3 sequence: CASSPGSNEQFF. The CDR3 DNA is TGTGCCAGCAGCCCCGGGAGCAATGAGCAGTTCTTC. Variable domain in full (rest from reference TRBV7-2 and TRBJ2-1): GAGVSQSPSNKVTEKGKDVELRCDPISGHTALYWYRQSLGQGLEFLIYFQGNSAPDKSGLPSDRFSAERTGGSVSTLTIQRTQQEDSAVYLCASSPGSNEQFFGPGTRLTVL.

This clone was picked up a small number of times. This chain uses TRBV7-2 with TRBJ1-1; D not certain. CDR1 and CDR2 (germline): SGHTA, FQGNSA. Between the trimmed V and J ends, which lost 2 bases and 0 bases, there was a span of 4 bases. The CDR3 is 13 residues long. In nucleotides, the CDR3 is TGTGCCAGCAGCTTATCTGTGAACACTGAAGCTTTCTTT. As protein: CASSLSVNTEAFF.

This clone has a single count. The chain is built from TRBV28 and TRBJ2-5; TRBD1 matches 7 bases. Germline V lookup: CDR1 MDHEN, CDR2 SYDVKM. Trimming cost V 4 bases and J 0 bases; bases outside gene matches: 14. This CDR3 is 18 amino acids long. The CDR3 nucleotides are TGTGCCAGCAGTTCTTATCTCCTAGGGACAGCGTACCAAGAGACCCAGTACTTC. It codes for CASSSYLLGTAYQETQYF.

The gene calls are TRBV5-1 and TRBJ1-1; 10 bases line up with TRBD1. CDR1 and CDR2 (germline): SGHRS, YFSETQ. The length of the CDR3 is 14 residues. J gave up 5 bases and V 3 bases, and 4 bases lay outside the gene matches. CDR3 protein: CASSSTGGTTEAFF. The CDR3 nucleotides are TGCGCCAGCAGCTCGACAGGGGGCACAACTGAAGCTTTCTTT.

The chain is built from TRBV5-1 and TRBJ2-7, with TRBD2 identical over 8 bases. J lost 1 base, V lost 2 bases, and 2 bases had no gene match. This CDR3 comprises 14 residues. The germline V gene encodes CDR1 SGHRS and CDR2 YFSETQ. For the CDR3, the DNA is TGCGCCAGCAGCTTAAGCGGGAGTTCCTACGAGCAGTACTTC. It yields the protein CASSLSGSSYEQYF. Full variable domain (rest looked up from reference TRBV5-1 and TRBJ2-7): KAGVTQTPRYLIKTRGQQVTLSCSPISGHRSVSWYQQTPGQGLQFLFEYFSETQRNKGNFPGRFSGRQFSNSRSEMNVSTLELGDSALYLCASSLSGSSYEQYFGPGTRLTVT.

This chain links TRBV18 with TRBJ1-5; D is unresolved. The CDR3 is 14 residues long. Germline V gene lookup returns CDR1 KGHSH and CDR2 LQKENI. V lost 3 bases and J lost 2, with 8 bases in between. The CDR3 nucleotides read TGTGCCAGCTCACCTTGGGGTGGCAATCAGCCCCAGCATTTT. It encodes CASSPWGGNQPQHF.

The chain combines TRBV7-6 with TRBJ1-3, with unresolved D. This CDR3 has 12 amino acids. Germline V gene lookup returns CDR1 SGHVS and CDR2 FNYEAQ. V lost 5 bases and J lost 2, with 4 bases in between. The CDR3 region is CASSATGNTIYF. The DNA of the CDR3 is TGTGCCAGCAGCGCCACTGGAAACACCATATATTTT. The entire variable domain, with the rest obtained from reference TRBV7-6 and TRBJ1-3, is as follows: GAGVSQSPRYKVTKRGQDVALRCDPISGHVSLYWYRQALGQGPEFLTYFNYEAQQDKSGLPNDRFSAERPEGSISTLTIQRTEQRDSAMYRCASSATGNTIYFGEGSWLTVV.

CDR3 nucleotide sequence: TGTGCCACCTCGCAAGGGTCACCGTATGGCTACACCTTC. It yields the protein CATSQGSPYGYTF. This chain connects TRBV28 to TRBJ1-2; the D is unclear. This CDR3 comprises 13 residues. V dropped 10 bases and J dropped 5 bases, with 17 bases sitting between them. CDR1 and CDR2 (germline): MDHEN, SYDVKM.

The gene calls are TRBV6-5 and TRBJ2-7, with 8 bases identical to TRBD1. The CDR3 has 15 amino acids. The junction had 8 bases not matched to a gene; V was cut back by 6 bases and J by 1 base. CDR1 MNHEY and CDR2 SVGAGI come from the germline V gene. The CDR3 sequence: CASRNNRGSSYEQYF. CDR3 in DNA: TGTGCCAGCAGAAACAACAGGGGGAGTTCCTACGAGCAGTACTTC.

The chain combines TRBV27 with TRBJ1-5; 9 bases fit TRBD1. Germline V gives CDR1 MNHEY, CDR2 SMNVEV (reference sequence). CDR3 length: 13 residues. Trimming took 4 bases from V and 9 from J; bases not matched to a gene: 4. CDR3 protein: CASSWDRVGPQHF. CDR3 DNA: TGTGCCAGCAGTTGGGACAGGGTTGGGCCCCAGCATTTT.

V and J are TRBV4-3 and TRBJ2-7; tentatively, D is TRBD2 (5 bases). Germline V gene lookup returns CDR1 LGHNA and CDR2 YSLEER. V shed 4 bases and J shed 2 bases, with 12 bases lying between them. There are 14 residues in the CDR3. CDR3: CASSPSGGPYEQYF. The DNA for the CDR3 is TGCGCCAGCAGCCCCAGTGGCGGGCCCTACGAGCAGTACTTC.

The V and J genes are TRBV19 and TRBJ2-5; TRBD2 is a possible D gene (5 bases). The CDR3 length is 14 residues. Trimming pared 4 bases from V and 1 base from J, leaving 10 bases between. Germline lookup yields CDR1 LNHDA and CDR2 SQIVND (reference sequence). The CDR3 loop reads CASSTLAIQETQYF. CDR3 nucleotide sequence: TGTGCCAGTAGTACTCTAGCCATCCAAGAGACCCAGTACTTC.

This chain connects TRBV7-3 to TRBJ2-2, with D uncertain. In germline, CDR1 is SGHTA, CDR2 FQGTGA. The CDR3 covers 14 residues. V gave up 0 bases and J gave up 6 bases, with 8 bases separating them. CDR3 in amino acids: CASSLTLGAGELFF. The CDR3 DNA reads TGTGCCAGCAGCTTAACCCTTGGTGCCGGGGAGCTGTTTTTT. Full variable domain (missing parts from reference TRBV7-3 and TRBJ2-2): GAGVSQTPSNKVTEKGKYVELRCDPISGHTALYWYRQSLGQGPEFLIYFQGTGAADDSGLPNDRFFAVRPEGSVSTLKIQRTERGDSAVYLCASSLTLGAGELFFGEGSRLTVL.

The chain carries TRBV21-1 and TRBJ1-3; the table names TRBD1, a call not compared with the DNA. TRBV21-1 is shown as a pseudogene. CDR3 length: 17 amino acids. In nucleotides, the CDR3 is TGTGCCAGCACCCGACCCATACAGGGCAGGTCTGGAAACACCATATATTTT. It translates to CASTRPIQGRSGNTIYF.

V and J are TRBV7-2 and TRBJ1-2; 10 bases agree with TRBD1. J lost 4 bases, V lost 1 base, and 9 bases had no gene match. The length of the CDR3 is 17 residues. In germline, CDR1 is SGHTA, CDR2 FQGNSA. The CDR3, as DNA: TGTGCCAGCAGCTTAGATCCCCTGACAGGGGGCGTCTATGGCTACACCTTC. It encodes CASSLDPLTGGVYGYTF.

This chain connects TRBV21-1 to TRBJ2-1; the D call in the table, TRBD1, was not verified against the DNA. TRBV21-1 is labeled a pseudogene. This CDR3 has 23 residues. CDR3 nucleotides: TGTGCCAGCACCCATTCATCTGGGGACAGAAAACGTCATAGCGGTCCGACCTACAATGAGCAGTTCTTC. Translated: CASTHSSGDRKRHSGPTYNEQFF.

DNA for the CDR3: TGCGCCAGCAGCCAAGAGGGGTGGGCGAGCTTCTCTGGAAACACCATATATTTT. It yields the protein CASSQEGWASFSGNTIYF. V gene TRBV4-1 combines with J gene TRBJ1-3; D remains ambiguous. Deletions cut 0 bases from V and 0 bases from J, with 15 bases between. CDR3 length: 18 amino acids. Germline assignment: CDR1 MGHRA and CDR2 YSYEKL.

This clone was found once. The chain recombines TRBV19 with TRBJ2-1, with 9 bases matching TRBD2. J lost 2 bases, V lost 7 bases, and 9 bases had no gene match. CDR1 and CDR2 (germline): LNHDA, SQIVND (reference sequence). This CDR3 spans 16 amino acids. CDR3: CASTLSGSNPYNEQFF. DNA for the CDR3: TGTGCCAGTACCCTTAGCGGGAGTAACCCCTACAATGAGCAGTTCTTC.

V is TRBV9 and J is TRBJ2-7; 10 nucleotides agree with TRBD2. There are 16 residues in the CDR3. Unmatched junction bases numbered 10, after V lost 4 bases and J lost 3 bases. Germline CDR1 reads SGDLS; CDR2 reads YYNGEE. CDR3 sequence reads: CASSPRTSGFHYEQYF. In DNA form, the CDR3 reads TGTGCCAGCAGCCCCCGGACTAGCGGATTTCACTACGAGCAGTACTTC.

A single count supports this clone. The genes are TRBV27 and TRBJ1-6; D remains unclear. V was cut by 5 bases and J by 8 bases, with 10 bases left in between. CDR1 is MNHEY, CDR2 SMNVEV, per germline (reference sequence). The length of the CDR3 is 13 residues. The CDR3 reads CASSPTLYSPLHF. CDR3 coding DNA: TGTGCCAGCAGTCCGACTCTTTATTCACCCCTCCACTTT.

V usage is TRBV27 and J usage is TRBJ2-5, with TRBD1 matching 8 bases. The length of the CDR3 is 18 residues. Per the germline V gene, CDR1 is MNHEY and CDR2 is SMNVEV (reference sequence). The V gene end was trimmed by 4 bases and the J gene end by 1 base; junction bases not matched to a gene: 14. The CDR3 loop reads CASSSAGGRTGLQETQYF. As DNA, the CDR3 is TGTGCCAGCAGTTCCGCCGGAGGTCGGACAGGGCTCCAAGAGACCCAGTACTTC.

The chain joins TRBV9 to TRBJ1-4, with 8 bases aligning to TRBD1. The germline gives CDR1 SGDLS, CDR2 YYNGEE. The CDR3 has 17 amino acids. J gave up 7 bases and V 5 bases, and 16 bases lay outside the gene matches. CDR3 region: CASREQGECWYFEKLFF. The DNA for the CDR3 is TGTGCCAGCAGAGAACAGGGGGAATGCTGGTATTTTGAAAAACTGTTTTTT.

V and J are TRBV10-3 and TRBJ2-3, with D unresolved. This CDR3 spans 13 amino acids. Germline V gene lookup returns CDR1 ENHRY and CDR2 SYGVKD. Trimming cost V 6 bases and J 3 bases, with 10 bases left between them. CDR3 residues: CAIRETTTDTQYF. CDR3 in DNA: TGTGCCATCAGGGAGACAACTACAGATACGCAGTATTTT.

The chain is built from TRBV10-2 and TRBJ1-2, with 8 nucleotides matching TRBD1. This CDR3 has 16 residues. Germline values: CDR1 WSHSY, CDR2 SAAADI. Trimming removed 6 bases from V and 7 bases from J; junction bases left unmatched: 16. This chain's CDR3 is CASRDLSDRGLAGYTF. The CDR3 DNA reads TGCGCCAGCAGGGACCTAAGCGACAGGGGCCTCGCTGGCTACACCTTC.

The chain recombines TRBV6-5 with TRBJ1-1; D is possibly TRBD1 (5 bases). This CDR3 contains 14 residues. Germline assignment: CDR1 MNHEY and CDR2 SVGAGI. V was shortened by 5 bases and J by 3 bases, with 13 bases between the two germline ends. The CDR3 nucleotides are TGTGCCAGCAGTCCACCGAAGGGGTACACTGAAGCTTTCTTT. The encoded protein is CASSPPKGYTEAFF.

The chain has TRBV6-6 and TRBJ2-5; D is perhaps TRBD1 (6 bases). V was pared by 6 bases and J by 2 bases, with 13 bases between. From germline, CDR1 is MNHNY and CDR2 SVGAGI (reference sequence). The CDR3 has 14 amino acids. The DNA for the CDR3 is TGTGCCAGCAGCCAGGGGCGACGGCAAGAGACCCAGTACTTC. This gives the protein CASSQGRRQETQYF.

The V gene is TRBV29-1, the J gene TRBJ1-1, with a weak D call TRBD1 (6 bases). V was trimmed by 6 bases and J by 0 bases, leaving 14 bases between them. The germline gives CDR1 SQVTM, CDR2 ANQGSEA. The CDR3 sequence is 14 residues long. The CDR3 sequence: CSVGQNSMNTEAFF. CDR3 in DNA: TGCAGCGTAGGACAGAACTCTATGAACACTGAAGCTTTCTTT.

V and J are TRBV19 and TRBJ1-1, with D maybe TRBD1 (5 bases). This CDR3 has 14 amino acids. Germline V gene lookup returns CDR1 LNHDA and CDR2 SQIVND (reference sequence). With 8 bases removed from V and 5 bases from J, the gap between germline ends came to 18 bases. The CDR3 DNA reads TGTGCCAGTTGTGGGGCGGGGCGCCGGACTGAAGCTTTCTTT. It specifies CASCGAGRRTEAFF.